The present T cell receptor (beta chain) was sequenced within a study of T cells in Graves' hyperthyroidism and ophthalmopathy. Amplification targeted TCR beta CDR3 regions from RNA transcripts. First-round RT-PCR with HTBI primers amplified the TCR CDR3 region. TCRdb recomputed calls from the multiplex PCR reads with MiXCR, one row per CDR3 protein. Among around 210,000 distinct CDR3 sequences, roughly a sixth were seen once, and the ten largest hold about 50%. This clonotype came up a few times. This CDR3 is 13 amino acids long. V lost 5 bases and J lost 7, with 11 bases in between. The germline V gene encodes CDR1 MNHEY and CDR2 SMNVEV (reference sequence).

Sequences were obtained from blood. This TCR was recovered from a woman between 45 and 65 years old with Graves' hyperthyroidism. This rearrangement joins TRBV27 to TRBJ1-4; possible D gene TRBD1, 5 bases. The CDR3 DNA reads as TGTGCCAGCAGTCGCTGGGGGGGTGAAAAACTGTTTTTT. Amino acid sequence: CASSRWGGEKLFF.